The T cell receptor (beta chain) under discussion was sequenced for a study of blood T cell repertoires in COVID-19. Study in general: COVID-19 samples, acute and convalescent, were from the United States, Italy and Spain.

Assay used: immunoSEQ multiplex PCR; TCRdb lists only in-frame clones, some missing. The repertoire has 300,000 to 400,000 clones, roughly 87% of them found once; the top ten carry 1%. The CDR3 is made up of 15 amino acids. Germline values: CDR1 SGHTA, CDR2 FQGTGA. V shed 1 base, J shed 7 bases, and the junction held 4 bases outside the gene matches. The sample taken for sequencing was peripheral blood. The chain links TRBV7-3 to TRBJ2-1; 10 nucleotides line up with TRBD2. The sequence was obtained from a man aged 50-60 years with active or convalescent COVID-19. The DNA for the CDR3 is TGTGCCAGCAGCTTAATGCTAGCGGGAGCAAATGAGCAGTTCTTC. Translating it yields CASSLMLAGANEQFF.